This passage covers 18 T cell receptor beta chains from one sample sequenced in a study of post-analysis software for immune sequencing data. The study, taken as a whole, reports: Elevated frequency relative to controls characterized four to six TRBV segments in patients, TRBV5-6, TRBV5-1 and TRBV20-1 among them.

The TCR beta cDNA libraries carried unique molecular identifiers. TCRdb reprocessed the PCR reads via MiXCR and lists one record per CDR3 protein. Of 650,000 to 900,000 distinct CDR3 sequences listed, 35% to 55% are singletons. No cognate antigen is known for these TCRs. The sample comprised blood. The receptor set was obtained from a girl under 18 with multiple sclerosis.

This chain uses TRBV14 with TRBJ2-1, with TRBD1 matching 8 bases. Matching the DNA end better, TRBJ2-7 makes the J call doubtful. The germline gives CDR1 SGHDN, CDR2 FVKESK. This CDR3 is 16 amino acids long. CDR3 DNA sequence: TGTGCCAGCAGCCAAGACGGGACAGGCCTCCTACGAGAGCAGTACTTC. Translating gives CASSQDGTGLLREQYF.

This clonotype was counted only a few times. The V call is TRBV9, the J call TRBJ2-4, with TRBD2 matching 9 bases. Judging by the DNA end, TRBJ2-5 fits better; the J call may be wrong. CDR1 SGDLS and CDR2 YYNGEE come from the germline V gene. The CDR3 loop spans 14 amino acids. CDR3 residues: CASSGSGSSETQYF. The DNA of the CDR3 is TGTGCCAGCAGCGGTAGCGGGAGCTCAGAGACCCAGTACTTC.

V gene TRBV20-1 combines with J gene TRBJ2-5; D not resolved. The J call may be incorrect, as the DNA end agrees better with TRBJ2-7. This CDR3 comprises 11 residues. The germline V gene encodes CDR1 DFQATT and CDR2 SNEGSKA (reference sequence). CDR3 DNA sequence: TGCAGTGCCCCGACTTGGGGCGAGCAGTACTTC. Translated, it gives CSAPTWGEQYF.

The chain carries TRBV24-1 and TRBJ2-5; no reliable D call. The germline CDR1 and CDR2 sequences are KGHDR and SFDVKD. This CDR3 has 12 amino acids. V was cut by 1 base and J by 5 bases, with 4 bases left in between. CDR3 DNA sequence: TGTGCCACCAGTGATTTTCGGGAGACCCAGTACTTC. This gives the protein CATSDFRETQYF.

The chain joins TRBV24-1 to TRBJ1-5, with 9 bases lining up with TRBD1. Trimming at V came to 7 bases and at J to 4 bases, leaving 10 bases not matched to a gene. Looked up from germline, CDR1 is KGHDR and CDR2 is SFDVKD. This CDR3 is 16 amino acids long. The CDR3 nucleotides read TGTGCCACCAGCCCCGCCGGGACAGGGCAGAATCAGCCCCAGCATTTT. Translation: CATSPAGTGQNQPQHF.

The chain carries TRBV7-3 and TRBJ2-5, with D perhaps matching TRBD1 or TRBD2 (5 bases each). The CDR3 is 13 amino acids. Germline V gives CDR1 SGHTA, CDR2 FQGTGA. The ends were cut back, 6 bases at V and 4 bases at J, with 12 bases in the middle. CDR3 residues: CASSQGPVETQYF. The DNA for the CDR3 is TGTGCCAGCAGTCAGGGACCGGTAGAGACCCAGTACTTC.

This clonotype was seen more than once but under ten times. V usage is TRBV12-3 or TRBV12-4 and J usage is TRBJ2-5; D is unclear. CDR3 length equals 16 residues. V lost 2 bases and J 1 base, leaving 14 bases between the germline ends. The CDR3 nucleotides read TGTGCCAGCAGTTTATTTGGTCTAACCTTCCAAGAGACCCAGTACTTC. Translating gives CASSLFGLTFQETQYF.

The V gene is TRBV5-1, the J gene TRBJ1-1; D not certain. V lost 3 bases, J lost 6 bases, and 12 bases lay in between. Germline V gene data show CDR1 as SGHRS and CDR2 as YFSETQ. This CDR3 region has 13 residues. This CDR3 reads CASSSPTGPEAFF. The DNA for the CDR3 is TGCGCCAGCAGCTCCCCAACCGGGCCTGAAGCTTTCTTT.

The rearrangement joins TRBV6-2 or TRBV6-3 to TRBJ2-7; 10 positions agree with TRBD2. The CDR3 contains 14 residues. Germline V CDR1 and CDR2: MNHEY, SVGEGT. The V and J ends lost 4 bases and 1 base, in that order; junction bases with no gene match: 1. The CDR3 is CASSSLAGSYEQYF. Written as DNA, the CDR3 is TGTGCCAGCAGTTCACTAGCGGGATCCTACGAGCAGTACTTC.

The V call is TRBV20-1, the J call TRBJ2-1; TRBD1 is a possible D gene (5 bases). Trimming removed 6 bases from V and 0 bases from J, with 18 bases in between. CDR3 length: 16 amino acids. Germline lookup yields CDR1 DFQATT and CDR2 SNEGSKA (reference sequence). DNA for the CDR3: TGCAGTGCCCATAGGCCAGGGCACAGCTCCTACAATGAGCAGTTCTTC. Encoded protein: CSAHRPGHSSYNEQFF.

A few counts support this clonotype. The chain combines TRBV7-9 with TRBJ2-1; 11 nucleotides line up with TRBD2. V lost 8 bases and J lost 6; bases outside the gene matches: 15. CDR3 size: 17 residues. From germline, CDR1 is SEHNR and CDR2 FQNEAQ (reference sequence). CDR3: CASGPGSGLAGGNEQFF. The DNA for the CDR3 is TGTGCCAGCGGCCCAGGGAGTGGGCTAGCGGGAGGCAATGAGCAGTTCTTC.

In its sample, this clonotype was seen a few times. CDR3 bases: TGTGCCAGCAGCTCACGCCCAGGTCCCTACGAGCAGTACTTC. Translation gives CASSSRPGPYEQYF. The gene calls are TRBV3-1 and TRBJ2-7; D is ambiguous. Germline V lookup: CDR1 LGHDT, CDR2 YNNKEL (reference sequence). The V end lost 5 bases, the J end lost 2 bases, and 13 bases lay between the germline ends. The CDR3 is 14 residues long.

The table lists this clonotype with a few counts. Just one base apart from a much larger clone, this may be a read error. V and J are TRBV6-4 and TRBJ2-6, with TRBD1 as a possible D gene (6 bases). The CDR3 has 15 amino acids. Germline-derived CDR1 and CDR2 are MRHNA and SNTAGT. CDR3 sequence reads: CASSPQGSGANVRTF. CDR3 DNA: TGTGCCAGCAGTCCACAGGGATCTGGGGCCAACGTCCGGACTTTC.

The chain joins TRBV29-1 to TRBJ2-3; D remains unclear. The CDR3 is 13 amino acids. Germline CDR1 reads SQVTM; CDR2 reads ANQGSEA. The germline V and J ends were trimmed by 3 bases and 2 bases, with 9 bases remaining between them. As DNA, the CDR3 is TGCAGCGTTGAGCTCCGCTACACAGATACGCAGTATTTT. Translation gives CSVELRYTDTQYF.

This clonotype has more than one count but fewer than ten. The V gene is TRBV10-3, the J gene TRBJ2-5; D perhaps matches TRBD2 (5 bases). Per germline, CDR1 ENHRY and CDR2 SYGVKD. Trimming cost V 3 bases and J 1 base, with 9 bases left between them. The CDR3 is made up of 14 amino acids. CDR3 region: CAISDPGGQETQYF. CDR3 sequence (DNA): TGTGCCATCAGTGACCCCGGAGGCCAAGAGACCCAGTACTTC.

The chain is built from TRBV6-5 and TRBJ1-2, with TRBD1 matching over 8 bases. CDR1 and CDR2 (germline): MNHEY, SVGAGI. V trimming: 6 bases; J trimming: 0 bases; junction bases outside the gene matches: 6. The CDR3 is made up of 15 amino acids. The CDR3, as DNA: TGTGCCAGCAGACCCCCACAGGGGGCTAACTATGGCTACACCTTC. Its translation: CASRPPQGANYGYTF.

This clonotype was counted a single time. DNA of the CDR3: TGTGCCAGCAGCCAAACTACTAGCGGTCACAATGAGCAGTTCTTC. Translation gives CASSQTTSGHNEQFF. V usage is TRBV3-1 and J usage is TRBJ2-1; the match to TRBD2 covers 8 bases. The CDR3 totals 15 residues. Germline trimming cut 2 bases from V and 5 bases from J; bases unmatched to any gene: 5. Per germline, CDR1 LGHDT and CDR2 YNNKEL (reference sequence).

This clonotype was seen more than once but under ten times. V and J are TRBV7-2 and TRBJ2-3; 10 nucleotides line up with TRBD2. The CDR3 spans 14 residues. Germline trimming cut 5 bases from V and 5 bases from J; bases unmatched to any gene: 4. Germline CDR1 reads SGHTA; CDR2 reads FQGNSA. The CDR3 sequence is CASSPAGGQDTQYF. The CDR3 DNA follows: TGTGCCAGCAGCCCAGCGGGAGGGCAAGATACGCAGTATTTT.